This T cell receptor beta chain appears in the sequencing data of a study of cytomegalovirus exposure and HLA in healthy donors (dated by TCRdb to about 2017). Regarding the complete study: An earlier analysis of some 550 of the donors reported 276 Gb of sequence data and 100 million to 140 million unique TCR beta sequences from approximately 180 million T cells. About 280 gigabases of sequencing data and 70 million to 100 million unique TCR sequences were included in an early release covering around 650 HLA-typed donors. Among the roughly 410 genotyped donors, around 81% belonged to the genetic ancestry cluster associated with self-reported Caucasian donors. The study aimed to test whether cataloging public T cell receptors could reveal signatures of past pathogen exposure. The study profiled the T cell repertoires of approximately 700 subjects by immunosequencing and related them to cytomegalovirus serostatus. In addition to the first cohort of roughly 700 subjects, a separate validation cohort of approximately 110 different subjects was used. To predict cytomegalovirus infection status, the study brought together high-throughput TCR immunosequencing, statistical association of individual TCRs with disease status, and machine learning. In a later analysis, previously published TCR beta repertoires from hundreds of donors were re-analyzed and high-resolution HLA genotyping was added so that TCR occurrence patterns could be studied. In the later analysis, no new phenotypic data were used to find candidate immune exposures; instead, reliance was placed on TCR beta sequences and their occurrence across donors. In an earlier analysis of roughly 540 of the donors, high-throughput TCR beta sequencing was used to judge whether each TCR beta V gene segment behaved as functional or pseudogenic. Alongside the repertoire data, information on donor age, sex, ethnicity and CMV serostatus was compiled. In a later genetic analysis, genome-wide SNP genotypes for about 55% of the roughly 670 donors were used, and that subset was treated as a discovery cohort. Every repertoire in the discovery cohort had been generated on one and the same sequencing platform. Both class I and class II loci were covered by HLA typing, at four-digit resolution. The number of typed donors differed by locus: 629-630 for A, B, C, DRB1 and DQB1; some 540 for DQA1; around 610 for DPA1; and about 450 for DPB1. Roughly five DR-DQ haplotypes were handled as single units for association and clustering because linkage in the cohort was strong. On average, around 240,000 unique TCR beta nucleotide sequences were sequenced per donor among some 430 genotyped donors of the cohort, with about 17% of those sequences being non-productive. Findings and caveats that apply to the study as a whole: Linkage disequilibrium might explain the correlated functional status among segregating V segments, but an unknown experimental factor could not be excluded. For the cohort, immune exposure information was limited to CMV serostatus. An association between a missense DCLRE1C variant and V-gene and J-gene trimming of TCR beta chains was found in a later genetic analysis and replicated in an independent cohort. Because counts were too low, seventeen rarely observed V segments, including chromosome 9 orphons, were left out of the earlier analysis of approximately 500 of the donors. According to a later genetic analysis, donors in an Asian-associated ancestry cluster had fewer N-insertions in productive TCRs than the approximately 610-donor mean. The authors suggested that the approach could potentially be generalized to other disease states and immunological phenotypes. Presence/absence analyses assumed roughly uniform sequencing depth across donors, an assumption that may not hold. Three of the identified cytomegalovirus-associated TCR beta chains were confirmed in vitro to be specific for cytomegalovirus antigens. At a false discovery rate of 0.05, a later analysis linked roughly 17,000 TCR beta sequences to specific HLA alleles. The sequencing pipeline was judged likely to have produced a cluster of highly shared sequence variants as a technical artifact. In a later analysis, HLA-associated TCR beta chains showed more clonal expansion and lower generation probabilities than non-associated chains that were equally common. In a later analysis, most CMV-associated TCR beta chains were found to appear HLA-restricted, with HLA associations seemingly driven largely by CMV exposure. The study gave a list of more than 150 TCR beta chains associated with cytomegalovirus. In this cohort, only TCR beta chains were sequenced, and detectable features were limited by the absence of alpha or paired-chain data. According to a later analysis, parvovirus B19, influenza, CMV and Epstein-Barr virus appeared linked to several top co-occurrence clusters. The classifier was reported to diagnose cytomegalovirus status with high specificity and sensitivity in both the original and validation cohorts. An earlier analysis of 450 to 750 of the donors showed that most TCR beta V segments appeared in productive rearrangements either about 87% or about 30% of the time, which broadly matched IMGT annotations. A further reported finding was that TCR beta sequences accurately predicted the HLA-A and HLA-B alleles for most subjects in the first cohort. Assigning TCR associations to individual alleles was difficult when HLA alleles, especially DR and DQ, strongly co-occurred. Because HLA typing was unavailable for some donors at each locus, only the typed subset was used in association tests. In a later analysis, TCR association rates were found to vary across HLA loci, with the most associated TCRs seen for DRB1 alleles and the fewest for HLA-C alleles. Across donors, most TCR sequences were observed very rarely, whereas some public TCRs were present in many individuals.

On this clone itself: This clone's antigen is unknown. Per-base qualities were not stored, and no clone one base away is much larger.

Receptors were amplified or captured by the immunoSEQ multiplex PCR assay. A mixture of 60 forward primers for TCR Vbeta segments and 13 reverse primers for TCR Jbeta segments was used in the multiplex PCR. Amplification of the CDR3 region of rearranged TCR beta genes was performed with a multiplex PCR assay on genomic DNA. The amplified TCR beta libraries were sequenced on the Illumina HiSeq System as 87-base-pair reads. Per the original workflow: A later analysis counted some 74 million unique TCR beta chains across the 666 repertoires, and 10 million to 12 million of these chains were shared by at least two donors. Raw reads were error-corrected and collapsed into unique sequences by a nearest-neighbor algorithm in which closely related sequences were merged to remove PCR and sequencing errors. CDR3 sequences were aligned to IMGT reference sequences to assign V, D and J gene segments. For a sequence to be retained, a match of at least six nucleotides to both a V gene segment and a J gene segment was required. A rearrangement counted as productive if the CDR3 had no stop codons and remained in frame with V and J, and every other rearrangement counted as non-productive. Following IMGT convention, CDR3 was defined as the stretch from the second conserved V-encoded cysteine to the conserved J-encoded phenylalanine. The earlier analysis of 587 of the donors excluded any sequence lacking an unambiguous match to a single V gene segment. In an earlier analysis of roughly 600 of the donors, a V segment was called functional when productive rearrangements were above 56.7%, and segregating when the standard deviation between donors exceeded 5%. A statistical classification framework was built to diagnose cytomegalovirus status from the catalog of TCR beta chain sequences. In a later analysis, TCR nucleotide sequences were compared against IMGT/GENE-DB human TR gene sequences so that V and J genes could be assigned. The TCRdist pipeline was used in a later analysis to assign CDR3 sequences and most-parsimonious VDJ recombination scenarios. In a later analysis, each TCR beta chain was defined by its CDR3 amino acid sequence together with its V-gene family, and reads lacking a unique V-gene family were excluded. A later analysis removed 550 to 700 highly shared, low-generation-probability nucleotide sequences to deal with suspected cross-contamination and a sequencing artifact. A later analysis calculated a clonal expansion index for each public chain from normalized within-repertoire ranks of inferred template counts. In a later analysis, generation probabilities were computed with a VDJ recombination model fitted to out-of-frame rearrangements, and the resulting probabilities were checked against IGoR. In a later analysis, TCR-TCR, TCR-HLA and TCR-CMV co-occurrence was scored with hypergeometric tests, and a repertoire-size bias correction was applied to TCR pairs. A later analysis estimated false discovery rates by permuting HLA or CMV assignments 20 times. In a later analysis, co-occurring TCRs were grouped with DBSCAN, and TCRdist sequence similarity was added when clustering was performed within HLA-allele-positive subsets. Co-occurrence clustering excluded repertoires with fewer than 30,000 or more than 120,000 public chains, plus five with anomalous nucleotide sharing. TCRdb took over this immuneACCESS table, retaining in-frame rearrangements with V and J assigned. Such tables are incomplete; in checked studies, under half of the missing clones stem from an unresolved V gene, and the remainder is unexplained. For V, J and clone size, that table is used; D and trimming come from the DNA. In all, the sample holds some 150,000 clones, and nearly 80% of those were seen once. The ten largest account for less than 3.5% of the sample.

The cohort was made up of approximately 670 healthy bone marrow donors. Cohort members were all nominally healthy when sampled, although unrecorded immune exposures were likely present. The donor tested CMV seropositive, placing the donor among the 310 or so seropositive members of the cohort. Each donor provided a peripheral blood sample, and peripheral blood mononuclear cells were used for TCR beta sequencing. The Qiagen DNeasy Blood Extraction Kit was used to extract genomic DNA from the blood cell samples. This sequence was found in a man aged 40-49 years in good health and CMV-seropositive. Input material: PBMCs.

The CDR3 protein: CASNLGRARDGYTF. The DNA sequence is TGTGCCAGCAACCTAGGGAGGGCTCGGGATGGCTACACCTTC. This receptor chain uses TRBV13 and TRBJ1-2; a confident D gene designation cannot be given. V and J are truncated by 7 bases and 6 bases respectively, leaving an intervening sequence of 18 bases. CDR1 is given as PRHDT and CDR2 as FYEKMQ, both from the germline V gene (reference sequence). Spanning cysteine to phenylalanine, the CDR3 consists of 14 amino acids. The entry retains the CDR3 DNA only, 42 bases that are in frame from base 1.